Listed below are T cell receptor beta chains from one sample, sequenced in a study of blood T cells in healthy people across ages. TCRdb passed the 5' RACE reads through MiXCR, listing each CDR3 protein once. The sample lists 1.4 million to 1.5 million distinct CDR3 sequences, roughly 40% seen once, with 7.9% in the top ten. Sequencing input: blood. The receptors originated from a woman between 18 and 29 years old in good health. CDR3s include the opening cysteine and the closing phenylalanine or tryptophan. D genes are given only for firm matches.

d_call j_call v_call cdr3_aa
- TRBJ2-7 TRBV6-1 CASSEERENFRGYEQYF
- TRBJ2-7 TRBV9 CASSVGTETAYEQYF
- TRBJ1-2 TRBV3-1 CASSQALGVRYGYTF
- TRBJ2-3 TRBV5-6 CASSYPWGATDTQYF
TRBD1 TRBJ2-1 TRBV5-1 CASSQGQLGYNEQFF
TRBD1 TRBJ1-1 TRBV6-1 CASSEAGGFTEAFF
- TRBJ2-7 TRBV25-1 CASSASGTLYF
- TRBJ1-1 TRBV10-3 CAISEHPNTEAFF
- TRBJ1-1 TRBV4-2 CASSQAREGTKAFF
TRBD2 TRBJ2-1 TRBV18 CASSPKLAGDNEQFF
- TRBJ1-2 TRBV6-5 CASSYSNGGLGYTF
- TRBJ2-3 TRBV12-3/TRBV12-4 CASSVRARTDTQYF
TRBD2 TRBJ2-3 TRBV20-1 CSARGGGAMDTQYF
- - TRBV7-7 CASSLGETGEQYF
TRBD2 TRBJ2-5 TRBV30 CAWSGSGERPGEQYF
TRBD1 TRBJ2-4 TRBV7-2 CASSPPGQDDKNIQYF
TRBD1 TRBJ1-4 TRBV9 CASSVEGQRNNEKLFF
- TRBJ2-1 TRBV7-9 CASTPAGGGPDEQFF
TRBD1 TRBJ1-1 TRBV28 CASSSRDRAMNTEAFF